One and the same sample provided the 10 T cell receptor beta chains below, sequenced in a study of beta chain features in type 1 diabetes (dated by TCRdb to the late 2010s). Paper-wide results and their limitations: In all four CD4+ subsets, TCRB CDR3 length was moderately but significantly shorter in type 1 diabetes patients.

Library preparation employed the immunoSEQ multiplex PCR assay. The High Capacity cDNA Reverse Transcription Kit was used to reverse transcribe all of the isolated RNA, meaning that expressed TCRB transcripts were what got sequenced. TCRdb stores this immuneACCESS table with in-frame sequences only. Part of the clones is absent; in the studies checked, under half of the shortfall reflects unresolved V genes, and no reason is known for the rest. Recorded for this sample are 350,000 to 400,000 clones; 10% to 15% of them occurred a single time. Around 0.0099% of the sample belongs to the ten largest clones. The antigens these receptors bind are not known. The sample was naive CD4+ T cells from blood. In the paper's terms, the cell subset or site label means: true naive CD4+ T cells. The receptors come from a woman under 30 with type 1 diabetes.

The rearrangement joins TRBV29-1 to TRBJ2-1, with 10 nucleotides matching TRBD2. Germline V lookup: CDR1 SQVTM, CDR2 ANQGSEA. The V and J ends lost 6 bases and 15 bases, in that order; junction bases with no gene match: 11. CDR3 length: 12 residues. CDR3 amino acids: CSVAPPSGSAFF. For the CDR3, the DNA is TGCAGCGTGGCCCCACCTAGCGGGAGTGCGTTCTTC.

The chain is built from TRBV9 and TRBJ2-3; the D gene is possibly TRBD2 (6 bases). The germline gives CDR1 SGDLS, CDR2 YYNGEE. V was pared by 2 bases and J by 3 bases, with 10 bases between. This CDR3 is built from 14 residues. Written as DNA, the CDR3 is TGTGCCAGCAGCGTGGGGACTGATACAGATACGCAGTATTTT. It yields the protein CASSVGTDTDTQYF.

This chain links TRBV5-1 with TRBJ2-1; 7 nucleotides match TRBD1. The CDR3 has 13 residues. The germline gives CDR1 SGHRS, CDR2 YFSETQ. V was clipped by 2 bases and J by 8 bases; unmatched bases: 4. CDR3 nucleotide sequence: TGCGCCAGCAGCTTCAATGACAGGGATGAGCAGTTCTTC. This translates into CASSFNDRDEQFF.

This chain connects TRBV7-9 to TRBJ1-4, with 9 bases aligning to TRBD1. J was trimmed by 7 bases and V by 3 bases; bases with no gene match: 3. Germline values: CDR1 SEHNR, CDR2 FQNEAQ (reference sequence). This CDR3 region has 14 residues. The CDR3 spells CASSLGQGSEKLFF. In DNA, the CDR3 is TGTGCCAGCAGCTTGGGACAGGGATCTGAAAAACTGTTTTTT.

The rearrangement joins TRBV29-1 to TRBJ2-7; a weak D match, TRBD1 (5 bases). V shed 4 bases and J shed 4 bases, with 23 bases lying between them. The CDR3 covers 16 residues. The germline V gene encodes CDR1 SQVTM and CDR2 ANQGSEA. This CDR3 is CSVVVSGDRSYYEQYF. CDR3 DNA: TGCAGCGTTGTCGTGTCGGGCGACAGATCCTATTACGAGCAGTACTTC.

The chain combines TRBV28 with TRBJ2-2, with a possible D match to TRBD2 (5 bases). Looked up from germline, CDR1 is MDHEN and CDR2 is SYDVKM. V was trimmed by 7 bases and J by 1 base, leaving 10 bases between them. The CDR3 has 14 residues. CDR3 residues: CASMGGLNTGELFF. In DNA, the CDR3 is TGTGCCAGCATGGGCGGGTTGAACACCGGGGAGCTGTTTTTT. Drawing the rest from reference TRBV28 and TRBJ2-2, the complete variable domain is DVKVTQSSRYLVKRTGEKVFLECVQDMDHENMFWYRQDPGLGLRLIYFSYDVKMKEKGDIPEGYSVSREKKERFSLILESASTNQTSMYLCASMGGLNTGELFFGEGSRLTVL.

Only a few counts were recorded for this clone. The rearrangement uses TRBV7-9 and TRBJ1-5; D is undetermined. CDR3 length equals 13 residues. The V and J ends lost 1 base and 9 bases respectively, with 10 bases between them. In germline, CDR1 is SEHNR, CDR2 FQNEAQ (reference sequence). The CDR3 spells CASSLGADRPQHF. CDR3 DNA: TGTGCCAGCAGCTTAGGGGCCGACCGGCCCCAGCATTTT.

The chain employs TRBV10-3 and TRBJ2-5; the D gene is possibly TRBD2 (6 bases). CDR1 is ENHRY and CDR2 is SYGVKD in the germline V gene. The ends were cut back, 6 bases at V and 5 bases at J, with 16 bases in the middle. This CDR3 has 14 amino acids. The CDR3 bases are TGTGCCATCAGGCCCGGACCCGCGGGGGAGACCCAGTACTTC. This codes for CAIRPGPAGETQYF.

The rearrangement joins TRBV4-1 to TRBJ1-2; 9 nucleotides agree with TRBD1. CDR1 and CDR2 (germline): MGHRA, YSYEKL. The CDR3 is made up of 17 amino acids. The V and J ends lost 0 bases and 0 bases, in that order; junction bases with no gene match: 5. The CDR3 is CASSQDGTGGTNYGYTF. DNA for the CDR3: TGCGCCAGCAGCCAAGATGGCACAGGGGGCACTAACTATGGCTACACCTTC.

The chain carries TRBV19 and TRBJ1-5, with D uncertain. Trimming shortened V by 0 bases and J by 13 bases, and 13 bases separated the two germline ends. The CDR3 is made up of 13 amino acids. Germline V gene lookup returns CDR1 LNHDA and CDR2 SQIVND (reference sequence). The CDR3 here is CASSIEVVRPQHF. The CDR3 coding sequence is TGTGCCAGTAGTATAGAGGTCGTCAGGCCGCAGCATTTT.